This record looks at one T cell receptor beta chain sequence and its context. CDR3 length: 15 amino acids. Trimming left V 6 bases short and J 0 bases short, with 13 bases between. Germline V gives CDR1 SGHKS, CDR2 YYEKEE (reference sequence). The sample originates from a study of control samples from healthy donors and cancer patients. Data came from immunoSEQ multiplex PCR; TCRdb stores just in-frame clones and leaves some out. The sample has just under 75,000 clones; less than 90% are singletons. Sequenced sample: blood. The gene calls are TRBV5-5 and TRBJ1-5; D might be TRBD1 (6 bases). The source of this sequence is a woman between 50 and 59 years old in good health. This CDR3 reads CASTRTANSNQPQHF. In DNA, the CDR3 is TGTGCCAGCACCCGGACAGCTAATAGCAATCAGCCCCAGCATTTT.